This T cell receptor (beta chain) was captured by sequencing in a study of blood T cell repertoires in COVID-19. Study-wide context: Specimens from acute and convalescent COVID-19 originated in the United States, Italy and Spain. In each case, the material was cDNA or gDNA derived from T cells, B-cell-depleted T cells, or PBMCs.

V gave up 3 bases and J gave up 7 bases; unmatched junction bases: 4. The germline gives CDR1 SNHLY, CDR2 FYNNEI. This CDR3 spans 14 amino acids. In the original analysis: Reference gene primer amplification yielded estimated nucleated cell counts. Data came from immunoSEQ multiplex PCR; TCRdb stores just in-frame clones and leaves some out. The V and J calls and clone size are taken from that table; D and trimming were inferred from the DNA. Of 250,000 or so clones detected, roughly 86% appear once; the ten largest clones hold roughly an eighth. This clonotype was obtained from a man aged 80 or over with acute or convalescent COVID-19. The sequencing sample was made of peripheral blood. This chain joins TRBV2 and TRBJ2-1, with 9 bases fitting TRBD2. DNA for the CDR3: TGTGCCAGCAGTGATAAGCGGGGGGTTAATGAGCAGTTCTTC. This sequence encodes CASSDKRGVNEQFF.